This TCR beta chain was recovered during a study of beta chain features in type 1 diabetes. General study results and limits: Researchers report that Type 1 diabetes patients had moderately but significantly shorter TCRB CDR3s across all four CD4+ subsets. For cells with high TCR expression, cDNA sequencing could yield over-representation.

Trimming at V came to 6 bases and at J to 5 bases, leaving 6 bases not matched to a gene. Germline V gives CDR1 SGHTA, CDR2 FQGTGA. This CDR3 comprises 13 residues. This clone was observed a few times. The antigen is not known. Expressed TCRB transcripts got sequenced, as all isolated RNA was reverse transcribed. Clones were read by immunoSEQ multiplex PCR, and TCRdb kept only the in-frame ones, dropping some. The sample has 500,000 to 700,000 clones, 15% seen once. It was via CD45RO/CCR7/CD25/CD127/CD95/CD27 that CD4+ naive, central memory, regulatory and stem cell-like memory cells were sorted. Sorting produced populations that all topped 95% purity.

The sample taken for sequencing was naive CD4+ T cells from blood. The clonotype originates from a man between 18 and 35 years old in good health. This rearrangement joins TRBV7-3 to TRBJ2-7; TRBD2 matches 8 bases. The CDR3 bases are TGTGCCAGCAGTTACGGACTAGCAGACGAGCAGTACTTC. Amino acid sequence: CASSYGLADEQYF. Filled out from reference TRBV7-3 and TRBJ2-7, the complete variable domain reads GAGVSQTPSNKVTEKGKYVELRCDPISGHTALYWYRQSLGQGPEFLIYFQGTGAADDSGLPNDRFFAVRPEGSVSTLKIQRTERGDSAVYLCASSYGLADEQYFGPGTRLTVT.